The source of this T cell receptor (beta chain) is a study of blood T cell repertoires in COVID-19. Study as a whole: Samples taken during acute and convalescent COVID-19 were collected in the United States, Italy and Spain.

CDR3 length: 16 amino acids. The germline V gene encodes CDR1 SGHNT and CDR2 YENEEA. The junction had 7 bases not matched to a gene; V was cut back by 5 bases and J by 2 bases. Original handling: Reference gene primer amplification in the assay estimated nucleated cell counts. Libraries were prepared by immunoSEQ multiplex PCR; TCRdb keeps only in-frame clonotypes and omits some of them. V and J calls and clone size are given by that table; D and trimming were obtained from the DNA. The sample holds about 70,000 clones, 81% seen once. Sequenced input: peripheral blood. The receptor was derived from a woman between 65 and 79 years old with acute or convalescent COVID-19. V gene TRBV11-3 combines with J gene TRBJ2-3; 10 bases line up with TRBD1. CDR3 nucleotide sequence: TGTGCCAGCAGCCGCCGGACAGGGGGGAACACAGATACGCAGTATTTT. This gives the protein CASSRRTGGNTDTQYF.